This T cell receptor (beta chain) was captured in a study of blood T cell repertoires in COVID-19. The wider study: The study drew acute and convalescent COVID-19 samples from the United States, Italy and Spain.

The CDR3 length is 15 residues. Germline V gives CDR1 SGHNT, CDR2 YYREEE (reference sequence). V lost 0 bases and J lost 8, with 15 bases in between. Original data processing: Nucleated cell number was recorded as an estimate derived from reference gene primer amplification. Sequencing was performed with immunoSEQ multiplex PCR; in TCRdb, only in-frame clones are kept and a portion is missing. Clonal size and the V and J genes are those of that table, whereas D and trimming came from the DNA. The sample records about 62,000 clones, 86% being singletons. Sequencing was performed on peripheral blood. The TCR originated in a woman over 75 with acute or convalescent COVID-19. The rearrangement joins TRBV5-4 to TRBJ2-4, with D maybe TRBD2 (5 bases). CDR3 DNA sequence: TGTGCCAGCAGCTTGGGGCCAGACCCCGGGGACATTCAGTACTTC. Amino acids: CASSLGPDPGDIQYF.